This T cell receptor (beta chain) is drawn from a study of blood T cell repertoires in COVID-19. Overall study context: Collection of acute and convalescent COVID-19 samples took place in the United States, Italy and Spain. PBMCs, B-cell-depleted T cells, or T cells provided the cDNA or gDNA that made up the material.

J lost 6 bases, V lost 6 bases, and 7 bases had no gene match. The CDR3 runs 13 residues. The V gene's germline CDR1 is LGHDT and CDR2 YNNKEL (reference sequence). Study processing details: For nucleated cells, counts were estimated from reference gene primer amplification. Data came from immunoSEQ multiplex PCR; TCRdb stores just in-frame clones and leaves some out. V and J calls and clone size come straight from that table; D and trimming were deduced from the DNA. The repertoire holds about 140,000 clones, with over 70% as singletons. This clonotype was obtained from a woman aged 60-75 years with acute or convalescent COVID-19. Sequencing used peripheral blood. The chain recombines TRBV3-1 (or the pseudogene TRBV3-2) with TRBJ1-2, with 7 bases that match TRBD1. CDR3 bases: TGTGCCAGCAGAGCGACAGGGTATCATGGCTACACCTTC. Translating gives CASRATGYHGYTF.